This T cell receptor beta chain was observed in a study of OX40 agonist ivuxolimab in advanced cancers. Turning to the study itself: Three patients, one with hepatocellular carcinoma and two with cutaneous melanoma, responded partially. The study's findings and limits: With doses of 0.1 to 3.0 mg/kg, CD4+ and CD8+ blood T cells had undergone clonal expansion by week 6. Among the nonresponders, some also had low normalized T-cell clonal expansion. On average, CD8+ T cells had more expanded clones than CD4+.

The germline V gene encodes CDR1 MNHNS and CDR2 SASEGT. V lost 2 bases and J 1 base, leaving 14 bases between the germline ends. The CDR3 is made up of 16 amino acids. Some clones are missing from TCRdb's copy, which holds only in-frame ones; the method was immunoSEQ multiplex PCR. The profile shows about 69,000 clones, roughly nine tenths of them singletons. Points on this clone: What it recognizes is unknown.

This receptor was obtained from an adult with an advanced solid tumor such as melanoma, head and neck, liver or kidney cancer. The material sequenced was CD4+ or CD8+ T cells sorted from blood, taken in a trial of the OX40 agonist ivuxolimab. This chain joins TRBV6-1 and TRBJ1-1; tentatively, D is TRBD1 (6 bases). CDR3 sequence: CASSELTGQRNTEAFF. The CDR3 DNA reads TGTGCCAGCAGTGAACTTACGGGACAAAGGAACACTGAAGCTTTCTTT.